This T cell receptor (beta chain) was recorded in a study of glioma-infiltrating T cells. TCR alpha and beta CDR3 regions were amplified from RNA using iRepertoire nested multiplex PCR. From the multiplex PCR reads, TCRdb called clonotypes with MiXCR, one entry per CDR3 protein. This sample has around 43,000 distinct CDR3 sequences, with more than 20% found just once. In this sample, this clonotype turned up many times. Trimming removed 7 bases from V and 1 base from J; junction bases left unmatched: 5. The CDR3 is made up of 15 amino acids. Germline CDR1 SNHLY, CDR2 FYNNEI. The chain has TRBV2 and TRBJ2-1; 9 nucleotides align to TRBD1. This TCR was sampled from a human donor with low-grade glioma or glioblastoma, undergoing nonglioma brain surgery, or in good health (not recorded which). The material sequenced was glioma tissue, nonneoplastic brain tissue, or PBMCs (not recorded which). This CDR3 is CASNADRGSYNEQFF. The CDR3 bases are TGTGCCAGCAATGCCGACAGGGGGTCCTACAATGAGCAGTTCTTC.